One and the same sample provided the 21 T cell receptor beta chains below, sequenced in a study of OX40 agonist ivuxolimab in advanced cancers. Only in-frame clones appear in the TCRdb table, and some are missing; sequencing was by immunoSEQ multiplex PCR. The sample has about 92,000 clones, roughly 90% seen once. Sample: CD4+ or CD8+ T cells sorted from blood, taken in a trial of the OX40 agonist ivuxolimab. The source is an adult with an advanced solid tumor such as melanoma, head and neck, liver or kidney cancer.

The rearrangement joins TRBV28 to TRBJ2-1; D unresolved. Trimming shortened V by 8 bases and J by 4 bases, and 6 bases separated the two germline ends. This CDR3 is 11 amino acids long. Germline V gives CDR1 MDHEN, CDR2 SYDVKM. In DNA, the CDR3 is TGTGCCAGCGACAATTACAATGAGCAGTTCTTC. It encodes CASDNYNEQFF.

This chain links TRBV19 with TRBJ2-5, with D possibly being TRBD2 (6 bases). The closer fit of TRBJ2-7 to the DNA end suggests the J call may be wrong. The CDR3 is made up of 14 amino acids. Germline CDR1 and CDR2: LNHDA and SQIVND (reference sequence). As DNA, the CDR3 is TGTGCCAGTAGTAGATCGGAGGGATCCTACGAGCAGTACTTC. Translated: CASSRSEGSYEQYF.

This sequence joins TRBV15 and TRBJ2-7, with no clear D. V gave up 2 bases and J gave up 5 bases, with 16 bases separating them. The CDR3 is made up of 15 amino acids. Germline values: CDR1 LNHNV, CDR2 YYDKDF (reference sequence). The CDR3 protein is CATSRPQAFRNEQYF. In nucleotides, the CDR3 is TGTGCCACCAGCAGACCCCAGGCGTTCAGGAACGAGCAGTACTTC.

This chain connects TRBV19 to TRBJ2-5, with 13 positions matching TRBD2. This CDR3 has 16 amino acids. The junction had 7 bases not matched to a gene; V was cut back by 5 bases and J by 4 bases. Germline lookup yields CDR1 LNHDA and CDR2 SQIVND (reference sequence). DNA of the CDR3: TGTGCCAGTAGTCTTTGGACTAGCGGGAGCGGAGAGACCCAGTACTTC. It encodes CASSLWTSGSGETQYF.

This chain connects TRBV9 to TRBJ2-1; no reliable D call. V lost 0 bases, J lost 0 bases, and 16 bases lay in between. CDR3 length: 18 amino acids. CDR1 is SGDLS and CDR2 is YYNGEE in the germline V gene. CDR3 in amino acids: CASSVESVPLSSYNEQFF. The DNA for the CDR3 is TGTGCCAGCAGCGTAGAGTCAGTCCCTTTAAGCTCCTACAATGAGCAGTTCTTC.

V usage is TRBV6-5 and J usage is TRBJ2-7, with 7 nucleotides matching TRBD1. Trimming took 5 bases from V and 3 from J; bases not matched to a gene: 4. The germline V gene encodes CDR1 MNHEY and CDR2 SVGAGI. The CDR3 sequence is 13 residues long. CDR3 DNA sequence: TGTGCCAGCAGTCGACAGGGTATCTACGAGCAGTACTTC. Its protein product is CASSRQGIYEQYF.

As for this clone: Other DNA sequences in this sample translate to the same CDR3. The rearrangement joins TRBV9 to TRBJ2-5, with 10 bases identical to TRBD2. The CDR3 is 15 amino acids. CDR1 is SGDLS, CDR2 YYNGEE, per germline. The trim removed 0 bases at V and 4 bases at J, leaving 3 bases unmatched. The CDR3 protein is CASSVGLAGVETQYF. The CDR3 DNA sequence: TGTGCCAGCAGCGTAGGGCTAGCGGGAGTAGAGACCCAGTACTTC.

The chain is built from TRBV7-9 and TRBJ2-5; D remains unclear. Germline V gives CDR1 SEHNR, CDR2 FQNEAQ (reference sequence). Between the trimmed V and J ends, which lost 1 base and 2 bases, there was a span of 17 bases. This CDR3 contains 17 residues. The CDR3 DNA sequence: TGTGCCAGCAGCTTAGATCTTGGTTTGGCAGTACAAGAGACCCAGTACTTC. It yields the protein CASSLDLGLAVQETQYF.

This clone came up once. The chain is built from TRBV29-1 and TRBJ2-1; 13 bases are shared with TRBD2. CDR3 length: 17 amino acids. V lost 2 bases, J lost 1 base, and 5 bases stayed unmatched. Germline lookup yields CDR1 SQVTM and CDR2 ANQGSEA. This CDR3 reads CSVEPKGLAGSYNEQFF. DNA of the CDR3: TGCAGCGTTGAACCCAAGGGACTAGCGGGATCCTACAATGAGCAGTTCTTC.

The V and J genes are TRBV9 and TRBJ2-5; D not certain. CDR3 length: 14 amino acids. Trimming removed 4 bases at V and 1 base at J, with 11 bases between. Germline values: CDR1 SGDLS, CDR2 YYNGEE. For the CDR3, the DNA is TGTGCCAGCAGCCCACCCGCGGCCCAAGAGACCCAGTACTTC. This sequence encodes CASSPPAAQETQYF.

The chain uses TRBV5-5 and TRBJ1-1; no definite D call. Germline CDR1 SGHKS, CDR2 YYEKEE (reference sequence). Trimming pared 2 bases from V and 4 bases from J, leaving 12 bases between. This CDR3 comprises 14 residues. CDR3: CASSLGHVGTEAFF. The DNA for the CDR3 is TGTGCCAGCAGCTTAGGCCACGTGGGCACTGAAGCTTTCTTT. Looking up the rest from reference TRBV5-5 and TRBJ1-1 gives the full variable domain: DAGVTQSPTHLIKTRGQQVTLRCSPISGHKSVSWYQQVLGQGPQFIFQYYEKEERGRGNFPDRFSARQFPNYSSELNVNALLLGDSALYLCASSLGHVGTEAFFGQGTRLTVV.

The CDR3 here is CASIESPGYTEAFF. The CDR3 nucleotides read TGTGCCAGCATCGAAAGTCCAGGGTACACTGAAGCTTTCTTT. The chain joins TRBV28 to TRBJ1-1; tentative D call: TRBD1 (5 bases). With 7 bases removed from V and 3 bases from J, the gap between germline ends came to 15 bases. The CDR3 is made up of 14 amino acids. Germline V CDR1 and CDR2: MDHEN, SYDVKM.

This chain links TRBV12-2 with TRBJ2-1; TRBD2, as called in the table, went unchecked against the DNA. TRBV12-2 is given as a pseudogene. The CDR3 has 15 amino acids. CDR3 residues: CASRLASGRGNEQFF. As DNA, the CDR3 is TGTGCAAGTCGCTTAGCTAGCGGGAGAGGGAATGAGCAGTTCTTC.

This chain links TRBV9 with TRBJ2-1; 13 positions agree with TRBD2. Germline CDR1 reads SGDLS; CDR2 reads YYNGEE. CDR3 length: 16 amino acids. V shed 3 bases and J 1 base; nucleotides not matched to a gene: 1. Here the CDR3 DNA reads TGTGCCAGCAGCGCGACTAGCGGGAGGTCCTACAATGAGCAGTTCTTC. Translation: CASSATSGRSYNEQFF.

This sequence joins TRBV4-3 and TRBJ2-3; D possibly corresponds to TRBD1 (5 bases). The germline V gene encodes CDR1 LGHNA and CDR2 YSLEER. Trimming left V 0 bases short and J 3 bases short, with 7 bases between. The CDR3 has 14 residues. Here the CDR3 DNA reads TGCGCCAGCAGCCAAGATAAGGGGACAGATACGCAGTATTTT. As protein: CASSQDKGTDTQYF.

The CDR3: CASSFEAGFSGNTIYF. The CDR3 DNA reads as TGCGCCAGCAGCTTCGAAGCTGGCTTCTCTGGAAACACCATATATTTT. The rearrangement uses TRBV5-1 and TRBJ1-3, with D unresolved. The germline V gene encodes CDR1 SGHRS and CDR2 YFSETQ. Trimming removed 2 bases at V and 0 bases at J, with 12 bases between. This CDR3 region has 16 residues. Variable domain in full (rest from reference TRBV5-1 and TRBJ1-3): KAGVTQTPRYLIKTRGQQVTLSCSPISGHRSVSWYQQTPGQGLQFLFEYFSETQRNKGNFPGRFSGRQFSNSRSEMNVSTLELGDSALYLCASSFEAGFSGNTIYFGEGSWLTVV.

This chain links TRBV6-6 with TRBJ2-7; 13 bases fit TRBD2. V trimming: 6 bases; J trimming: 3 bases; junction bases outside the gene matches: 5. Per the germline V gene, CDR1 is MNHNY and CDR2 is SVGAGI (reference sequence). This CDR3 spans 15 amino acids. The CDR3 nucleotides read TGTGCCAGCAGCCAATGGACTAGCGGGAGCTACGAGCAGTACTTC. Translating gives CASSQWTSGSYEQYF.

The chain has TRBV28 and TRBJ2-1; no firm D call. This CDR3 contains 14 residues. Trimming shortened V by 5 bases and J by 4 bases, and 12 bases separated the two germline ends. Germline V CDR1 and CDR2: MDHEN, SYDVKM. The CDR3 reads CASSASGAYNEQFF. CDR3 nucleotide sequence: TGTGCCAGCAGTGCTTCAGGAGCATACAATGAGCAGTTCTTC. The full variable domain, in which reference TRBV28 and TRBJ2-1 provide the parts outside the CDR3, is DVKVTQSSRYLVKRTGEKVFLECVQDMDHENMFWYRQDPGLGLRLIYFSYDVKMKEKGDIPEGYSVSREKKERFSLILESASTNQTSMYLCASSASGAYNEQFFGPGTRLTVL.

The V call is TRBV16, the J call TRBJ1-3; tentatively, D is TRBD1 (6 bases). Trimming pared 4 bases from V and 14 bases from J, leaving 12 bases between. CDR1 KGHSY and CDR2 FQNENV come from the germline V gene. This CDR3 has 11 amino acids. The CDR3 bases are TGTGCCAGCAGCCTCCGGACAGAGTTATATTTT. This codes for CASSLRTELYF. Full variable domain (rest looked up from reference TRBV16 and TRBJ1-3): GEEVAQTPKHLVRGEGQKAKLYCAPIKGHSYVFWYQQVLKNEFKFLISFQNENVFDETGMPKERFSAKCLPNSPCSLEIQATKLEDSAVYFCASSLRTELYFGEGSWLTVV.

DNA for the CDR3: TGCGCCAGCAGTCTGTCCGACCAGGGGAAAAAACTGTTTTTT. This gives the protein CASSLSDQGKKLFF. The rearrangement uses TRBV5-1 and TRBJ1-4; a possible D gene is TRBD1 (6 bases). In germline, CDR1 is SGHRS, CDR2 YFSETQ. This CDR3 has 14 amino acids. Trimming took off 5 bases at V and 9 bases at J, with 17 bases between the two ends.

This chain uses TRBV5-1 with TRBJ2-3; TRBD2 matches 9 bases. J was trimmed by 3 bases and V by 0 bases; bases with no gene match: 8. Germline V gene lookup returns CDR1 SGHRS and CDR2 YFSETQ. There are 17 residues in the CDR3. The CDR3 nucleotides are TGCGCCAGCAGCTTGGGGAGATCTAGCGGGACGACAGATACGCAGTATTTT. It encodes CASSLGRSSGTTDTQYF.